The 14 T cell receptor beta chains listed next were all sequenced from one sample in a study of T-cell reconstitution after alpha-beta-depleted transplantation in children. Preparation of the TCRbeta library was carried out with unique molecular identifiers. From the PCR reads, TCRdb called clonotypes with MiXCR, one entry per CDR3 protein. The top ten hold more than 6.5% of the sample, which has approximately 91,000 distinct CDR3 sequences, roughly 8.8% seen once. The sample here was PBMCs from the stem cell graft donor, taken from the stem cell graft. Every receptor here comes from a human donor who donated a stem cell graft to a child with congenital amegakaryocytic thrombocytopenia.

This clonotype was found many times. The gene calls are TRBV9 and TRBJ2-7; 8 bases line up with TRBD1. The germline V gene encodes CDR1 SGDLS and CDR2 YYNGEE. V lost 0 bases, J lost 6 bases, and 2 bases stayed unmatched. The CDR3 runs 13 residues. The CDR3 protein is CASSVATGGEQYF. As DNA, the CDR3 is TGTGCCAGCAGCGTAGCTACAGGGGGCGAGCAGTACTTC.

The chain couples TRBV3-1 to TRBJ1-2; no clear D. Trimming pared 0 bases from V and 4 bases from J, leaving 9 bases between. The CDR3 sequence is 14 residues long. The germline V gene encodes CDR1 LGHDT and CDR2 YNNKEL (reference sequence). CDR3 loop: CASSQDTGTYGYTF. DNA of the CDR3: TGTGCCAGCAGCCAAGATACGGGAACCTATGGCTACACCTTC. The full variable domain, completed using reference TRBV3-1 and TRBJ1-2, is DTAVSQTPKYLVTQMGNDKSIKCEQNLGHDTMYWYKQDSKKFLKIMFSYNNKELIINETVPNRFSPKSPDKAHLNLHINSLELGDSAVYFCASSQDTGTYGYTFGSGTRLTVV.

This clonotype was seen ten or more times. This chain joins TRBV20-1 and TRBJ2-5; 7 nucleotides line up with TRBD1. Trimming removed 6 bases from V and 3 bases from J; junction bases left unmatched: 7. This CDR3 has 13 residues. Per the germline V gene, CDR1 is DFQATT and CDR2 is SNEGSKA (reference sequence). The CDR3 DNA reads as TGCAGTGCATACAAAGACAGGGAAGAGACCCAGTACTTC. Residues: CSAYKDREETQYF.

This clonotype was observed at least ten times. V is TRBV12-3 or TRBV12-4 and J is TRBJ2-5, with 14 bases that match TRBD2. This CDR3 spans 17 amino acids. J gave up 5 bases and V 3 bases, and 8 bases lay outside the gene matches. The CDR3 bases are TGTGCCAGCAGTTTTGGACTAGCGGGGGGCGTCCGTGAGACCCAGTACTTC. The encoded protein is CASSFGLAGGVRETQYF.

This clonotype was seen ten or more times. The V call is TRBV19, the J call TRBJ1-6, with D maybe TRBD1 (5 bases). The CDR3 has 15 amino acids. Between the trimmed V and J ends, which lost 6 bases and 7 bases, there was a span of 16 bases. Germline loops: CDR1 LNHDA, CDR2 SQIVND (reference sequence). CDR3 in amino acids: CASRLSGRENSPLHF. Written as DNA, the CDR3 is TGTGCCAGTAGGCTCAGCGGCAGGGAAAATTCACCCCTCCACTTT.

This clonotype was picked up many times. The genes are TRBV4-1 and TRBJ1-1; 9 nucleotides line up with TRBD1. V lost 6 bases, J lost 0 bases, and 5 bases stayed unmatched. Germline CDR1 and CDR2: MGHRA and YSYEKL. The CDR3 is 15 residues long. CDR3 amino acids: CASRQGALMNTEAFF. The CDR3 nucleotides are TGCGCCAGCAGACAGGGGGCGCTTATGAACACTGAAGCTTTCTTT.

There are many counts of this clonotype. The chain carries TRBV9 and TRBJ2-5; TRBD1 might be the D (5 bases). V was shortened by 2 bases and J by 2 bases, with 16 bases between the two germline ends. Germline CDR1 reads SGDLS; CDR2 reads YYNGEE. The CDR3 covers 16 residues. CDR3 nucleotides: TGTGCCAGCAGCGTGGGGCCTCATATGGAACAAGAGACCCAGTACTTC. Translating it yields CASSVGPHMEQETQYF.

The sample holds many counts of this clonotype. V gene TRBV5-1 combines with J gene TRBJ2-3; the match to TRBD2 covers 9 bases. After removal of 0 bases from V and 5 bases from J, the junction contained 1 base not matched to a gene. This CDR3 contains 14 residues. The germline V gene has CDR1 SGHRS and CDR2 YFSETQ. The CDR3 DNA follows: TGCGCCAGCAGCTTGGAGCGGGAGGAAGATACGCAGTATTTT. It specifies CASSLEREEDTQYF.

This clonotype was detected many times. The chain combines TRBV5-1 with TRBJ1-6; D uncertain. Germline loops: CDR1 SGHRS, CDR2 YFSETQ. V was cut by 0 bases and J by 3 bases, with 10 bases left in between. The CDR3 loop spans 16 amino acids. The CDR3 DNA reads as TGCGCCAGCAGCTTGGTTCAGCCCGACTATAATTCACCCCTCCACTTT. As protein: CASSLVQPDYNSPLHF. Using reference TRBV5-1 and TRBJ1-6 for the parts outside the CDR3, the full variable domain is KAGVTQTPRYLIKTRGQQVTLSCSPISGHRSVSWYQQTPGQGLQFLFEYFSETQRNKGNFPGRFSGRQFSNSRSEMNVSTLELGDSALYLCASSLVQPDYNSPLHFGNGTRLTVT.

This clonotype appeared many times. J is TRBJ1-4 and V is TRBV29-1; 9 bases match TRBD1. The CDR3 extends over 15 amino acids. The ends lost 5 bases at V and 3 bases at J; junction bases unmatched: 7. Germline CDR1 SQVTM, CDR2 ANQGSEA. This chain's CDR3 is CSVSGTGRPNEKLFF. The CDR3 DNA sequence: TGCAGCGTTTCCGGGACAGGGAGACCTAATGAAAAACTGTTTTTT.

This clonotype has at least ten counts. The V and J genes are TRBV7-2 and TRBJ2-2; D call uncertain. Germline V gene lookup returns CDR1 SGHTA and CDR2 FQGNSA. The CDR3 loop spans 16 amino acids. V shed 2 bases and J shed 5 bases, with 15 bases lying between them. This CDR3 is CASSLLGGAGTGELFF. The CDR3 DNA sequence: TGTGCCAGCAGCTTACTGGGTGGTGCTGGGACCGGGGAGCTGTTTTTT.

This clonotype has a count of ten or more. V is TRBV6-1 and J is TRBJ1-6; D call uncertain. The V and J ends lost 2 bases and 0 bases respectively, with 11 bases between them. There are 17 residues in the CDR3. Germline assignment: CDR1 MNHNS and CDR2 SASEGT. As DNA, the CDR3 is TGTGCCAGCAGTGAATATCCATCGAGCTCCTATAATTCACCCCTCCACTTT. This gives the protein CASSEYPSSSYNSPLHF.

This clonotype was seen repeatedly, ten times or more. V usage is TRBV7-2 and J usage is TRBJ2-1; D is uncertain. Germline CDR1 reads SGHTA; CDR2 reads FQGNSA. Deletions cut 4 bases from V and 7 bases from J, with 8 bases between. The CDR3 loop spans 12 amino acids. DNA of the CDR3: TGTGCCAGCAGCTCTCTGGGAAATGAGCAGTTCTTC. It codes for CASSSLGNEQFF.

This clonotype has a count of ten or more. This rearrangement joins TRBV3-1 to TRBJ1-6; D call uncertain. The CDR3 totals 13 residues. The V end lost 5 bases, the J end lost 10 bases, and 12 bases lay between the germline ends. From germline, CDR1 is LGHDT and CDR2 YNNKEL (reference sequence). The CDR3 loop reads CASSAGPTSPLHF. CDR3 sequence (DNA): TGTGCCAGCAGCGCAGGACCGACCTCACCCCTCCACTTT.